The next 17 T cell receptor beta chains were all read from a single sample in a study of shared T cell receptors in the human thymus. The assay was immunoSEQ multiplex PCR, and TCRdb's table has in-frame clones only and misses some. The table lists approximately 580,000 clones, approximately 78% of them singletons. These data also formed part of another study, on human thymus T cells.

Sequences were obtained from thymocytes. The origin of the receptors is a boy in the first two years of life with a congenital heart defect.

The chain combines TRBV5-1 with TRBJ2-7, with 10 bases fitting TRBD2. The CDR3 consists of 16 residues. Per germline, CDR1 SGHRS and CDR2 YFSETQ. V lost 3 bases, J lost 5 bases, and 11 bases stayed unmatched. The CDR3 sequence is CASSSQISGRRDEQYF. For the CDR3, the DNA is TGCGCCAGCAGCTCCCAAATTAGCGGGAGGAGGGACGAGCAGTACTTC. The full variable domain, in which reference TRBV5-1 and TRBJ2-7 provide the parts outside the CDR3, is KAGVTQTPRYLIKTRGQQVTLSCSPISGHRSVSWYQQTPGQGLQFLFEYFSETQRNKGNFPGRFSGRQFSNSRSEMNVSTLELGDSALYLCASSSQISGRRDEQYFGPGTRLTVT.

This rearrangement joins TRBV19 to TRBJ2-1; TRBD1 agrees at 10 bases. In germline, CDR1 is LNHDA, CDR2 SQIVND (reference sequence). The CDR3 spans 15 residues. V was pared by 6 bases and J by 1 base, with 3 bases of the junction left unmatched. This CDR3 reads CASSDRGQSYNEQFF. The CDR3 DNA follows: TGTGCCAGTAGCGACAGGGGGCAGTCCTACAATGAGCAGTTCTTC. The entire variable domain, with the rest obtained from reference TRBV19 and TRBJ2-1, is as follows: DGGITQSPKYLFRKEGQNVTLSCEQNLNHDAMYWYRQDPGQGLRLIYYSQIVNDFQKGDIAEGYSVSREKKESFPLTVTSAQKNPTAFYLCASSDRGQSYNEQFFGPGTRLTVL.

This rearrangement joins TRBV5-4 to TRBJ2-7; 10 nucleotides match TRBD2. Trimming took 1 base from V and 5 from J; bases not matched to a gene: 18. The CDR3 consists of 19 residues. Germline CDR1 SGHNT, CDR2 YYREEE (reference sequence). CDR3 in amino acids: CASSLPLAGDLPTVHEQYF. As DNA, the CDR3 is TGTGCCAGCAGCTTGCCCCTAGCGGGAGACCTCCCAACTGTCCACGAGCAGTACTTC.

The rearrangement uses TRBV7-9 and TRBJ1-1, with 9 bases fitting TRBD1. Germline V gene data show CDR1 as SEHNR and CDR2 as FQNEAQ (reference sequence). The CDR3 covers 16 residues. J was trimmed by 11 bases and V by 4 bases; bases with no gene match: 17. The CDR3 loop is CASSSIRDRVKGEAFF. CDR3 coding DNA: TGTGCCAGCAGCTCAATCCGGGACAGGGTGAAGGGGGAGGCTTTCTTT. Together with reference TRBV7-9 and TRBJ1-1, the CDR3 gives the full variable domain: DTGVSQNPRHKITKRGQNVTFRCDPISEHNRLYWYRQTLGQGPEFLTYFQNEAQLEKSRLLSDRFSAERPKGSFSTLEIQRTEQGDSAMYLCASSSIRDRVKGEAFFGQGTRLTVV.

There are a few counts of this clone. Here the CDR3 DNA reads TGTGCCATCAGTGAATTTTCGGACAGGGATGATGGCTACACCTTC. Amino acids: CAISEFSDRDDGYTF. The chain has TRBV10-3 and TRBJ1-2, with TRBD1 identical over 8 bases. V trimming: 3 bases; J trimming: 6 bases; junction bases outside the gene matches: 9. This CDR3 comprises 15 residues. CDR1 is ENHRY and CDR2 is SYGVKD in the germline V gene.

The genes are TRBV30 and TRBJ1-1; D uncertain. CDR1 GTSNPN and CDR2 SVGIG come from the germline V gene (reference sequence). V lost 2 bases and J 1 base, leaving 11 bases between the germline ends. The CDR3 sequence is 14 residues long. CDR3 protein: CAWSFGLTNTEAFF. The CDR3 coding sequence is TGTGCCTGGAGTTTCGGACTCACGAACACTGAAGCTTTCTTT.

The chain employs TRBV12-5 and TRBJ1-2; D gene unclear. V was cut by 0 bases and J by 4 bases, with 6 bases left in between. There are 13 residues in the CDR3. Looked up from germline, CDR1 is LGHNT and CDR2 is FRNRAP. In nucleotides, the CDR3 is TGTGCTAGTGGTTTGGTAGCCACCTATGGCTACACCTTC. Translated, it gives CASGLVATYGYTF.

The rearrangement uses TRBV28 and TRBJ2-7; D ambiguous. With 6 bases removed from V and 0 bases from J, the gap between germline ends came to 12 bases. This CDR3 has 14 amino acids. Per germline, CDR1 MDHEN and CDR2 SYDVKM. In nucleotides, the CDR3 is TGTGCCAGCAGCCATATAACCGGCTCCTACGAGCAGTACTTC. Protein: CASSHITGSYEQYF.

V and J are TRBV6-5 and TRBJ2-7; 9 bases map to TRBD1. Germline trimming cut 5 bases from V and 5 bases from J; bases unmatched to any gene: 10. CDR1 MNHEY and CDR2 SVGAGI come from the germline V gene. The CDR3 runs 15 residues. The CDR3 is CASSTGTGKIDEQYF. The CDR3 nucleotides read TGTGCCAGCAGTACGGGGACAGGGAAAATCGACGAGCAGTACTTC.

The rearrangement joins TRBV6-5 to TRBJ2-7; tentative D call: TRBD2 (5 bases). V was shortened by 6 bases and J by 5 bases, with 20 bases between the two germline ends. The CDR3 is made up of 15 amino acids. Germline V CDR1 and CDR2: MNHEY, SVGAGI. The DNA of the CDR3 is TGTGCCAGCAGAGTCCACCCGGTCGGGGAACACGAGCAGTACTTC. It translates to CASRVHPVGEHEQYF.

The chain recombines TRBV7-2 with TRBJ2-1; D perhaps matches TRBD2 (6 bases). V was clipped by 1 base and J by 5 bases, with 9 bases between them. The CDR3 length is 14 residues. Germline V gene sequence: CDR1 SGHTA, CDR2 FQGNSA. The CDR3 bases are TGTGCCAGCAGCTTAGTACTAGCCCACAATGAGCAGTTCTTC. Encoded protein: CASSLVLAHNEQFF.

The sample holds a few counts of this clone. The chain couples TRBV27 to TRBJ2-3, with 14 nucleotides matching TRBD2. Trimming at V came to 6 bases and at J to 6 bases, leaving 14 bases not matched to a gene. This CDR3 comprises 18 residues. Germline loops: CDR1 MNHEY, CDR2 SMNVEV (reference sequence). CDR3 coding DNA: TGTGCCAGCAGCCGAACGGGAGGACTAGCGGGAGGAGGGGATACGCAGTATTTT. This gives the protein CASSRTGGLAGGGDTQYF.

The chain uses TRBV4-1 and TRBJ2-2; TRBD2 agrees at 12 bases. The trim removed 2 bases at V and 3 bases at J, leaving 4 bases unmatched. CDR1 and CDR2 (germline): MGHRA, YSYEKL. The length of the CDR3 is 17 residues. This CDR3 reads CASSQRLAGVDTGELFF. DNA for the CDR3: TGCGCCAGCAGCCAAAGACTAGCGGGAGTGGACACCGGGGAGCTGTTTTTT.

The chain joins TRBV27 to TRBJ2-3; TRBD1 might be the D (6 bases). The CDR3 contains 18 residues. The V end lost 3 bases, the J end lost 0 bases, and 19 bases lay between the germline ends. Germline CDR1 and CDR2: MNHEY and SMNVEV (reference sequence). DNA of the CDR3: TGTGCCAGCAGTTTTTACCCGGGACACGGACTTAGCACAGATACGCAGTATTTT. This gives the protein CASSFYPGHGLSTDTQYF.

Comments on this clone: Distinct nucleotide sequences in the sample also encode this CDR3. CDR3 DNA sequence: TGTGCCAGCAGCTCACGGACTTCTTCCTACGAGCAGTACTTC. This translates into CASSSRTSSYEQYF. The chain joins TRBV9 to TRBJ2-7; D possibly corresponds to TRBD2 (5 bases). CDR1 SGDLS and CDR2 YYNGEE come from the germline V gene. V gave up 4 bases and J gave up 1 base, with 12 bases separating them. The CDR3 runs to 14 residues.

The rearrangement joins TRBV7-2 to TRBJ1-1; maybe TRBD1 (6 bases). Germline CDR1 and CDR2: SGHTA and FQGNSA. The CDR3 is 16 amino acids. Trimming shortened V by 4 bases and J by 1 base, and 16 bases separated the two germline ends. CDR3 sequence: CASSSGGRGENTEAFF. CDR3 nucleotides: TGTGCCAGCAGCTCGGGGGGTAGGGGGGAGAACACTGAAGCTTTCTTT.

V gene TRBV9 combines with J gene TRBJ1-1; D remains unclear. The CDR3 has 11 residues. CDR1 SGDLS and CDR2 YYNGEE come from the germline V gene. V lost 4 bases, J lost 4 bases, and 5 bases lay in between. CDR3 sequence (DNA): TGTGCCAGCAGCCCCGGCACTGAAGCTTTCTTT. Amino acids: CASSPGTEAFF.